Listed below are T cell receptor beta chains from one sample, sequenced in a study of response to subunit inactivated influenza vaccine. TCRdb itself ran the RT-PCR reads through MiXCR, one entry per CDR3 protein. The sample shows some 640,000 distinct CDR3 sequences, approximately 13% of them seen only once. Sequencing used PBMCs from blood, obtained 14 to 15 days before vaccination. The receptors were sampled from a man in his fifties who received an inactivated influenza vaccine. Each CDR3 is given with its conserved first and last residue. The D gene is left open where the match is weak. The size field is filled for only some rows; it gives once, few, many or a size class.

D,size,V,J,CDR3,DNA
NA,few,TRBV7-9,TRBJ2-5,CASRPPIQGGGETQYF,TGTGCCAGCAGACCCCCGATACAGGGAGGGGGAGAGACCCAGTACTTC
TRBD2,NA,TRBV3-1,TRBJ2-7,CASSPNPGLAGKEQYF,TGTGCCAGCAGCCCAAATCCGGGACTAGCGGGAAAAGAGCAGTACTTC
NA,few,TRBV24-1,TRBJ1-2,CATYEWAEYGYTF,TGTGCCACCTATGAATGGGCCGAATATGGCTACACCTTC
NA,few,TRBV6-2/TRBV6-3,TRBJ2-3,CASRSGIPTDTQYF,TGTGCCAGCAGATCCGGGATACCCACAGATACGCAGTATTTT
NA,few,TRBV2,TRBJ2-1,CASSPSAGTGEFF,TGTGCCAGCAGTCCCTCCGCCGGGACTGGGGAGTTCTTC
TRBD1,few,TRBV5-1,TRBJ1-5,CASSLGSGGNNQPQHF,TGCGCCAGCAGCTTGGGGTCAGGGGGTAACAATCAGCCCCAGCATTTT
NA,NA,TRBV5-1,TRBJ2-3,CASSLARTVPDTQYF,TGCGCCAGCAGCTTGGCCCGGACAGTCCCAGATACGCAGTATTTT
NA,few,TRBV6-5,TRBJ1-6,CASSYRGRYSPLHF,TGTGCCAGCAGTTACCGGGGGCGATATTCACCCCTCCACTTT
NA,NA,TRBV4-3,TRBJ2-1,CASSQGPGRDEQFF,TGCGCCAGCAGCCAAGGTCCGGGAAGGGATGAGCAGTTCTTC
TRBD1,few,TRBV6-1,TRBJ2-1,CASSRRDSLYNEQFF,TGTGCCAGCTCTAGACGGGACAGTTTGTACAATGAGCAGTTCTTC
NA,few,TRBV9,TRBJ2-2,CASSVEASLDTGELFF,TGTGCCAGCAGCGTAGAGGCTAGCCTAGACACCGGGGAGCTGTTTTTT
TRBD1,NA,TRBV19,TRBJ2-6,CASSTGPGTGIGANVLTF,TGTGCCAGTAGTACCGGTCCCGGGACAGGGATTGGGGCCAACGTCCTGACTTTC
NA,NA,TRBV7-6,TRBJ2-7,CASSAQVTYEQYF,TGTGCCAGCAGCGCACAGGTAACCTACGAGCAGTACTTC
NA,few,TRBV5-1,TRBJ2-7,CASSLDWVEQYF,TGCGCCAGCAGCTTGGACTGGGTCGAGCAGTACTTC
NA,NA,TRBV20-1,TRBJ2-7,CSARDNGRSLSYEQYF,TGCAGTGCTAGAGATAATGGGAGATCCCTCTCCTACGAGCAGTACTTC
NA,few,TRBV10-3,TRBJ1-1,CAISKMDTEAFF,TGTGCCATCAGCAAGATGGACACTGAAGCTTTCTTT
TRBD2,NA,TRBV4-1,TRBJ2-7,CASNPQVAGGYEQYF,TGCGCCAGCAACCCCCAAGTAGCGGGGGGCTACGAGCAGTACTTC
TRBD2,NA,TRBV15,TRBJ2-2,CATSREAGVLGELFF,TGTGCCACCAGCAGAGAAGCGGGAGTTCTTGGGGAGCTGTTTTTT
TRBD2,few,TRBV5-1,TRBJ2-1,CASSLGLATVNEQFF,TGCGCCAGCAGCCTAGGACTAGCGACTGTCAATGAGCAGTTCTTC
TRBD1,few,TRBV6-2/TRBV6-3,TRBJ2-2,CASREQGVSTGELFF,TGTGCCAGCAGGGAACAGGGGGTCTCTACCGGGGAGCTGTTTTTT
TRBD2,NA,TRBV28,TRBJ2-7,CASSGASGGSYEQYF,TGTGCCAGCAGTGGGGCAAGCGGGGGCTCCTACGAGCAGTACTTC
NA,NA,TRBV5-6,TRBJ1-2,CASSPGLDCCYTF,TGTGCCAGCAGCCCCGGGCTAGACTGTTGCTACACCTTC
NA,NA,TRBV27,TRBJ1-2,CASSLSGQGIYGYTF,TGTGCCAGCAGTTTATCCGGCCAGGGGATTTATGGCTACACCTTC
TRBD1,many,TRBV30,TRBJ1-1,CAWTYSEGQSAFF,TGTGCCTGGACTTATTCTGAGGGACAGTCAGCTTTCTTT
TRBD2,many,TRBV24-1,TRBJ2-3,CATSDLHGTSGSTDTQYF,TGTGCCACCAGTGATTTGCATGGGACTAGCGGGAGTACAGATACGCAGTATTTT
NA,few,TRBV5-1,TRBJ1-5,CASSLDAGDQPQHF,TGCGCCAGCAGCTTGGACGCGGGGGATCAGCCCCAGCATTTT
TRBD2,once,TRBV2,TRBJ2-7,CASSEVYGLPIAGGPYEQYF,TGTGCCAGCAGTGAAGTGTACGGTTTGCCCATAGCGGGAGGTCCCTACGAGCAGTACTTC
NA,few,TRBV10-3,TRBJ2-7,CAISEQVDYEQYF,TGTGCCATCAGTGAACAGGTGGACTACGAGCAGTACTTC
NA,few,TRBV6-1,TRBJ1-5,CASSPTRDRNQPQHF,TGTGCCAGCAGCCCGACGCGGGATCGCAATCAGCCCCAGCATTTT
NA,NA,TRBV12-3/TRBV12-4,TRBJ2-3,CASSLVGMGTDTQYF,TGTGCCAGCAGTTTAGTCGGAATGGGAACAGATACGCAGTATTTT
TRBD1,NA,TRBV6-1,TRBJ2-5,CASSEWIGQGKETQYF,TGTGCCAGCAGTGAATGGATAGGACAGGGGAAAGAGACCCAGTACTTC
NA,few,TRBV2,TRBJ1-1,CATHSDSLNTEAFF,TGTGCCACACATTCGGACAGCCTCAACACTGAAGCTTTCTTT
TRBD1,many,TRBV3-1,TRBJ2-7,CASSQYRQGWYEQYF,TGTGCCAGCAGCCAGTACCGACAGGGTTGGTACGAGCAGTACTTC
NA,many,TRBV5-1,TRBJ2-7,CASSVDSFYEQYF,TGCGCCAGCAGCGTTGACAGTTTCTACGAGCAGTACTTC
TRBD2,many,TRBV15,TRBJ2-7,CATSRDSIGGDYEQYF,TGTGCCACCAGCAGAGATAGTATCGGGGGGGACTACGAGCAGTACTTC
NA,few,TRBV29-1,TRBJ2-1,CSGLPAREIPEQFF,TGCAGCGGCCTACCCGCCAGGGAAATACCTGAGCAGTTCTTC
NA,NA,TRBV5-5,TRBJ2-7,CASHPWGSSYEQYF,TGTGCCAGCCACCCCTGGGGGTCCTCCTACGAGCAGTACTTC
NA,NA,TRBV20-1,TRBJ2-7,CSARSGTGPYEQYF,TGCAGTGCTAGGTCGGGGACGGGACCCTACGAGCAGTACTTC
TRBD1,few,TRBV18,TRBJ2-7,CASSSGTGSLYEQYF,TGTGCCAGCTCATCCGGGACAGGAAGCCTCTACGAGCAGTACTTC
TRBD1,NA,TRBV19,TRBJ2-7,CASTRTGEPYEQYF,TGTGCCAGTACCCGGACAGGGGAGCCCTACGAGCAGTACTTC
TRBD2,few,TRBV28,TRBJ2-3,CASSSFLAGVNTDTQYF,TGTGCCAGCAGCAGTTTCCTAGCGGGGGTAAACACAGATACGCAGTATTTT
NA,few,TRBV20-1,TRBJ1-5,CSALGQFNQPQHF,TGCAGTGCTCTGGGCCAATTTAATCAGCCCCAGCATTTT